This T cell receptor beta chain was found in a study of cytomegalovirus exposure and HLA in healthy donors. PCR used 60 Vbeta primers and 13 Jbeta primers. The assay was immunoSEQ multiplex PCR, and TCRdb's table has in-frame clones only and misses some. In the table there are approximately 100,000 clones, around 75% of which are singletons. The CDR3 runs to 13 residues. Germline CDR1 and CDR2: LNHDA and SQIVND (reference sequence). V lost 7 bases, J lost 9 bases, and 18 bases lay in between. Sequenced: PBMCs. The rearrangement links TRBV19 to TRBJ1-1; weak D call: TRBD1 (5 bases). The clonotype comes from a male donor in good health and CMV-seropositive. The CDR3 DNA reads as TGTGCCAGTATCCTTGAAAGGGGAATGAAAGCTTTCTTT. This translates into CASILERGMKAFF.